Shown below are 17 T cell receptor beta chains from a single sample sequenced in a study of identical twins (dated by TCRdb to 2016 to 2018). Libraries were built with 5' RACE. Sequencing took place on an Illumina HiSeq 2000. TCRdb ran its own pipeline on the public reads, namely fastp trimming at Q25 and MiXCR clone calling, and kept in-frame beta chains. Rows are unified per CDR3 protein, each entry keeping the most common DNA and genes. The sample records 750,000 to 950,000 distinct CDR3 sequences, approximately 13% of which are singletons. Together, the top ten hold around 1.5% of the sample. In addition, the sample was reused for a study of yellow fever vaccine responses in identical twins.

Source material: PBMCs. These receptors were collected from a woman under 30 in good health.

The CDR3 DNA reads TGTGCCACCAGTCCCTCCGTTGGGAAGTACTACAATGAGCAGTTCTTC. Amino acid sequence: CATSPSVGKYYNEQFF. The chain combines TRBV24-1 with TRBJ2-1, with D unresolved. Germline V lookup: CDR1 KGHDR, CDR2 SFDVKD. The CDR3 has 16 amino acids. The V and J ends lost 6 bases and 3 bases respectively, with 17 bases between them.

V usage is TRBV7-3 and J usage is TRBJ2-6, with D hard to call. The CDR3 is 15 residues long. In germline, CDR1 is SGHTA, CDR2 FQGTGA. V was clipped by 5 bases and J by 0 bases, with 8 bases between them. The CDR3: CASSPWDSGANVLTF. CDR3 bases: TGTGCCAGCAGCCCTTGGGACTCTGGGGCCAACGTCCTGACTTTC. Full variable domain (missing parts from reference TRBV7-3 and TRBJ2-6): GAGVSQTPSNKVTEKGKYVELRCDPISGHTALYWYRQSLGQGPEFLIYFQGTGAADDSGLPNDRFFAVRPEGSVSTLKIQRTERGDSAVYLCASSPWDSGANVLTFGAGSRLTVL.

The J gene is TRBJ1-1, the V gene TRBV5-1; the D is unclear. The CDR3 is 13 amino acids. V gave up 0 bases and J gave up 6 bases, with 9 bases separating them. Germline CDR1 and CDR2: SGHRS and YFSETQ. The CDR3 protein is CASSLDGPAEAFF. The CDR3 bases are TGCGCCAGCAGCTTGGACGGACCCGCTGAAGCTTTCTTT.

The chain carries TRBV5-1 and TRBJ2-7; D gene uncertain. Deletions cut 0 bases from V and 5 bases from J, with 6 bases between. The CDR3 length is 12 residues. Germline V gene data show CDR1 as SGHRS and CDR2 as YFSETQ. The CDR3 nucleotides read TGCGCCAGCAGCTTGGCCTCGAACGAGCAGTACTTC. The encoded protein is CASSLASNEQYF.

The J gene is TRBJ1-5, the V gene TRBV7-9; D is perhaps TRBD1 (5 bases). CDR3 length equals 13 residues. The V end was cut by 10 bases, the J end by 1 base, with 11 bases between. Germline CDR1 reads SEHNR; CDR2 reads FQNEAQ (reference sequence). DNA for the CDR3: TGTGCCATCTCACGGGGGAGCAATCAGCCCCAGCATTTT. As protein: CAISRGSNQPQHF.

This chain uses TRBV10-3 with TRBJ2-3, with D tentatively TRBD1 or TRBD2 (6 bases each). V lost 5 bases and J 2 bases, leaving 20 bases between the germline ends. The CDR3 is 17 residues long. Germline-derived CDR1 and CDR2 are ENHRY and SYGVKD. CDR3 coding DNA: TGTGCCATCAGTTTCGGCAAACGGGGGCAAATCACAGATACGCAGTATTTT. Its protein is CAISFGKRGQITDTQYF.

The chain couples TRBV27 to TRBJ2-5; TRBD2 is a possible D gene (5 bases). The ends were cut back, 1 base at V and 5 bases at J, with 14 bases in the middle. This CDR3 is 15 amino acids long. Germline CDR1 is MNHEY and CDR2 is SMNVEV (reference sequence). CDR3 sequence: CASSLFPGILETQYF. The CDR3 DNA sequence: TGTGCCAGCAGTTTATTCCCCGGGATTCTGGAGACCCAGTACTTC.

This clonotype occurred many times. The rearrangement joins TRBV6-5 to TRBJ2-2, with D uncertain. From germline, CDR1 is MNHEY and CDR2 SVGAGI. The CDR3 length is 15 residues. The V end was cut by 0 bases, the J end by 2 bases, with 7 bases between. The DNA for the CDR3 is TGTGCCAGCAGTTACTCGAACGGTAACACCGGGGAGCTGTTTTTT. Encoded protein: CASSYSNGNTGELFF.

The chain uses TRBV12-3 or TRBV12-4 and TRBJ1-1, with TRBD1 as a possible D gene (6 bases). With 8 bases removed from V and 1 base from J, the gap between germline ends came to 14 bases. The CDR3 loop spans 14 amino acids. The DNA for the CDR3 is TGTGCCAGCTTTCCCGGGGGACAGAACACTGAAGCTTTCTTT. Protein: CASFPGGQNTEAFF.

The CDR3: CATTGRSAYEQYV. DNA for the CDR3: TGCGCAACCACAGGGCGCTCAGCCTACGAGCAGTACGTC. The V gene is TRBV28, the J gene TRBJ2-7; a weak D match, TRBD1 (6 bases). The CDR3 has 13 residues. The germline gives CDR1 MDHEN, CDR2 SYDVKM.

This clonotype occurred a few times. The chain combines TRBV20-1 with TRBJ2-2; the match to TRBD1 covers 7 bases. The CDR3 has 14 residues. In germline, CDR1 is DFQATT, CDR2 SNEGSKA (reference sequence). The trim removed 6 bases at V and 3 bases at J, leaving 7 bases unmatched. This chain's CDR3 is CSAEGASHTGELFF. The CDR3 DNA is TGCAGTGCCGAGGGGGCGTCGCACACCGGGGAGCTGTTTTTT.

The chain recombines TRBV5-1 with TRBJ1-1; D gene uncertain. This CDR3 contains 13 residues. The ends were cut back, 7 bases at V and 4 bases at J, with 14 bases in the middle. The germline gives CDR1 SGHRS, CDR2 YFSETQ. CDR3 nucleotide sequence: TGCGCCAGCGCCAACGGAGGAGGCACTGAAGCTTTCTTT. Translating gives CASANGGGTEAFF.

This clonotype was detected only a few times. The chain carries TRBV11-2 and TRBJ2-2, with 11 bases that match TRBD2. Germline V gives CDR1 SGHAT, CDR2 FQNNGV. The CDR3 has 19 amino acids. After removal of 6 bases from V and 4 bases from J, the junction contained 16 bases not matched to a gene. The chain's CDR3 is CASRRPGPSGRRVTGELFF. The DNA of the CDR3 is TGTGCCAGCAGACGCCCTGGGCCTAGCGGGAGGAGGGTCACCGGGGAGCTGTTTTTT.

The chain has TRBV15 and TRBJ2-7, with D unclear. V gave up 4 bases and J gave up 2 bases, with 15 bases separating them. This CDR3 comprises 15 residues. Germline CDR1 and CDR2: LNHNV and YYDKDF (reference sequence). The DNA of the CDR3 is TGTGCCACCAGCACCTCGCCGGTCAGTACCTACGAGCAGTACTTC. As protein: CATSTSPVSTYEQYF.

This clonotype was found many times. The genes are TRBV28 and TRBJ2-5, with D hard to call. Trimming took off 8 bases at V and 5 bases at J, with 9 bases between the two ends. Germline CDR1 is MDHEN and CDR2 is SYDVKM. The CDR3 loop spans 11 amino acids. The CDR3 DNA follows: TGTGCCAGCGAACGACGGGAGACCCAGTACTTC. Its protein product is CASERRETQYF.

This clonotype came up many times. The CDR3 is CASSLPPGSSYNEQFF. Here the CDR3 DNA reads TGTGCCAGCAGCTTACCACCGGGTTCATCCTACAATGAGCAGTTCTTC. V is TRBV7-9 and J is TRBJ2-1; D remains ambiguous. The CDR3 has 16 amino acids. V lost 2 bases, J lost 1 base, and 12 bases lay in between. CDR1 and CDR2 from the germline V gene are SEHNR and FQNEAQ (reference sequence).

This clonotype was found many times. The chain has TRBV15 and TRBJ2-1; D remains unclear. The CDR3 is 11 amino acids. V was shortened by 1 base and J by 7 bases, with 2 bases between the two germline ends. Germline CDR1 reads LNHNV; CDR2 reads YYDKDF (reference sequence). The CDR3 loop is CATSRGNEQFF. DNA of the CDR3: TGTGCCACCAGCAGAGGAAATGAGCAGTTCTTC.